This TCR beta chain comes out of a study of CD8 T cells in ankylosing spondylitis. Study-wide findings and caveats: CD8+ by phenotype, disease-linked clones were relatively rare in peripheral blood. Disease-associated clones were reportedly significantly overrepresented in matched ankylosing spondylitis synovial fluid. Characteristic, it appeared, of ankylosing spondylitis blood was a TCR beta motif of eight highly homologous variants.

Germline V gives CDR1 SQVTM, CDR2 ANQGSEA. The ends were cut back, 0 bases at V and 4 bases at J, with 10 bases in the middle. This CDR3 is built from 14 residues. This clonotype was seen many times. The target antigen is unknown. By quantitative 5'-RACE with molecular barcodes, the TCR beta libraries were made. Each CDR3 protein gets one entry after TCRdb re-called the 5' RACE reads with MiXCR. The sample consists of 750,000 to 850,000 distinct CDR3 sequences, approximately 12% of them appearing once. V and J are TRBV29-1 and TRBJ2-1, with D hard to call. This TCR derives from a male donor with ankylosing spondylitis. The sample consisted of blood, either unsorted or a sorted T cell fraction (not recorded which). The DNA for the CDR3 is TGCAGCGTTGAAGACCATACCGCATACAATGAGCAGTTCTTC. Encoded protein: CSVEDHTAYNEQFF.